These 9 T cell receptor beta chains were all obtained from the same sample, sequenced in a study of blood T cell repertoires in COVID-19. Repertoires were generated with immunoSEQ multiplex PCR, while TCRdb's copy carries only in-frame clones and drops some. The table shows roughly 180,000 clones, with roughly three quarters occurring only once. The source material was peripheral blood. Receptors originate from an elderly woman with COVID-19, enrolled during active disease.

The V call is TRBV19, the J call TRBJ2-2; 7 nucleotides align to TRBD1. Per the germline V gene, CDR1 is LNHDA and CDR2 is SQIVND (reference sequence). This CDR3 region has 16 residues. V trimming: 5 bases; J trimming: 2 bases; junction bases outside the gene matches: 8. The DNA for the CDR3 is TGTGCCAGTAGTGTACCCCGGGACAGCAACACCGGGGAGCTGTTTTTT. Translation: CASSVPRDSNTGELFF.

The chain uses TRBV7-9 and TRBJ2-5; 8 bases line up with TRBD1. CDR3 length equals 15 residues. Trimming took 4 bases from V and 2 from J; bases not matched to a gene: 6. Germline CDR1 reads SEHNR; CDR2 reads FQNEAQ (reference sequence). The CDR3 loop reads CASSSFTGGQETQYF. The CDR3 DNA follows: TGTGCCAGCAGCTCATTTACAGGGGGTCAAGAGACCCAGTACTTC.

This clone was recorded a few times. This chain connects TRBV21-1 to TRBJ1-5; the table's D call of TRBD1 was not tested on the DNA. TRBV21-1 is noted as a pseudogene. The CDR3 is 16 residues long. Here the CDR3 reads CASSNGQRERNQPQHF. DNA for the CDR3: TGTGCCAGCAGCAACGGACAGAGGGAGCGGAATCAGCCCCAGCATTTT.

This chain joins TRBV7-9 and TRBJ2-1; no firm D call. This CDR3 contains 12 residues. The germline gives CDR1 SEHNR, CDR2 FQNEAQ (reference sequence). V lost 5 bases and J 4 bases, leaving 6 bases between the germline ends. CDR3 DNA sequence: TGTGCCAGCAGCCCTTCGTACAATGAGCAGTTCTTC. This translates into CASSPSYNEQFF.

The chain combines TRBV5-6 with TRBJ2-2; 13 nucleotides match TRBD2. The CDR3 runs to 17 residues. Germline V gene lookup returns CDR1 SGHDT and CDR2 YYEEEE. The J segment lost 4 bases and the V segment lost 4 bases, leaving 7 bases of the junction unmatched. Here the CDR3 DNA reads TGTGCCAGCAGCCTCCGGACTAGCGGGAGTGGCACCGGGGAGCTGTTTTTT. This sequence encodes CASSLRTSGSGTGELFF.

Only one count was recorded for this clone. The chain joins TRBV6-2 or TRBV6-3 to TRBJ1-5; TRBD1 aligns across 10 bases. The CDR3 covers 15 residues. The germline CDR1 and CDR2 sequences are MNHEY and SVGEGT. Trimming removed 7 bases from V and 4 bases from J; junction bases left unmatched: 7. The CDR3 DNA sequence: TGTGCCAGCACCCCCGAGGGACAGGGGAATCAGCCCCAGCATTTT. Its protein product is CASTPEGQGNQPQHF.

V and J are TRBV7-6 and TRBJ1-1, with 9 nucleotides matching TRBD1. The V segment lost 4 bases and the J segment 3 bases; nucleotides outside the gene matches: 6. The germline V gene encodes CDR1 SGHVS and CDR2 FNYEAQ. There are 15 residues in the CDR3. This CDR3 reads CASSWKGQGYTEAFF. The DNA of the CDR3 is TGTGCCAGCAGCTGGAAGGGACAGGGTTACACTGAAGCTTTCTTT.

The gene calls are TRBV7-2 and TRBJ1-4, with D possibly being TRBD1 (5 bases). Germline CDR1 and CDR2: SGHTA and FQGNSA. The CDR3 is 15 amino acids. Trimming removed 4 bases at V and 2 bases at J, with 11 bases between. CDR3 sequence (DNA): TGTGCCAGCAGCTGGGTCAGGGCGACTAATGAAAAACTGTTTTTT. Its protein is CASSWVRATNEKLFF.

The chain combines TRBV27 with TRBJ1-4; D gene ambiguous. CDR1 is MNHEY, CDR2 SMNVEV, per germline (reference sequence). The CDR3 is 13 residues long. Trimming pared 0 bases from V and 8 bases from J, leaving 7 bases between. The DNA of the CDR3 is TGTGCCAGCAGTTTATCGACGAGGGAAAAACTGTTTTTT. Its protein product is CASSLSTREKLFF.